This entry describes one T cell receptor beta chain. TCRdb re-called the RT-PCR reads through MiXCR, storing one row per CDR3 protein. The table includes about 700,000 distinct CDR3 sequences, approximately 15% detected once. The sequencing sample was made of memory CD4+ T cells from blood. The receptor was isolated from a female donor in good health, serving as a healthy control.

The CDR3 DNA reads as TGTGCCGCCCTATACGACAGGGTAGGAGGTCAGCCCCAGCATTTT. It specifies CAALYDRVGGQPQHF. The V call is TRBV24-1, the J call TRBJ1-5, with 7 nucleotides matching TRBD1. The CDR3 is 15 residues long. The germline CDR1 and CDR2 sequences are KGHDR and SFDVKD. V lost 12 bases and J lost 6; bases outside the gene matches: 16.